This TCR beta chain was profiled in a study of blood T cell repertoires in COVID-19. The overall study: PBMCs, B-cell-depleted T cells, or T cells provided the cDNA or gDNA that made up the material.

This clone was found a few times. There are 13 residues in the CDR3. Trimming removed 3 bases at V and 0 bases at J, with 5 bases between. CDR1 and CDR2 (germline): WSHSY, SAAADI. In the original processing: Reference gene primer amplification gave estimated nucleated cell counts. Assay: immunoSEQ multiplex PCR; the TCRdb copy retains only in-frame clones and omits some. The V and J calls and clone size were taken over from that table, and D and trimming were inferred from the DNA. The table lists under 300,000 clones, about 86% of them singletons. This sequence originates from a woman under 40 with COVID-19, enrolled during active disease. Sequencing was performed on peripheral blood. The rearrangement links TRBV10-2 to TRBJ1-1; unclear D gene. In nucleotides, the CDR3 is TGCGCCAGCAGTGACGGTATGAACACTGAAGCTTTCTTT. Its protein product is CASSDGMNTEAFF.